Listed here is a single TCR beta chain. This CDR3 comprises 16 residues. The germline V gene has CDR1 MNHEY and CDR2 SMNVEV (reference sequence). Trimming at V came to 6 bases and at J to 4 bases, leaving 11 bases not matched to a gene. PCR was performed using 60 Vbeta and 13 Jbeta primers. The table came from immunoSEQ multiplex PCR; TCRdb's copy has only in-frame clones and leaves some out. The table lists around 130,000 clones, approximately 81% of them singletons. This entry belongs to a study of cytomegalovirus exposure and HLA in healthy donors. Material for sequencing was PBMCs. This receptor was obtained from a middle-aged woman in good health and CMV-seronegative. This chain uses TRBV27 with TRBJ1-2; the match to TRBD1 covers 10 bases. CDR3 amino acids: CASRTGGAAYTYGYTF. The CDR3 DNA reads TGTGCCAGCAGGACAGGGGGCGCCGCTTATACCTATGGCTACACCTTC.